One sample yielded the 2 T cell receptor beta chains listed below, sequenced in a study of STAT5B mutations in CD4+ large granular lymphocyte leukemia. Using immunoSEQ multiplex PCR, the repertoire was profiled, and TCRdb retains in-frame clones only, with some absent. The data show tens of thousands of clones, with 78% seen just once and approximately 1.1% held by the top ten. Source material: CD4+ T cells from blood buffy coats. These receptors all stem from a human donor in good health.

The chain couples TRBV11-2 to TRBJ2-7; no clear D gene. Germline CDR1 and CDR2: SGHAT and FQNNGV. This CDR3 is built from 14 residues. Trimming removed 4 bases at V and 1 base at J, with 11 bases between. The CDR3 sequence is CASSSEPLSYEQYV. The DNA for the CDR3 is TGTGCCAGCAGCTCCGAGCCATTATCCTACGAGCAGTACGTC.

V is TRBV18 and J is TRBJ2-7, with 11 bases identical to TRBD2. The CDR3 has 16 amino acids. The germline gives CDR1 KGHSH, CDR2 LQKENI. V lost 2 bases to trimming and J lost 7 bases; unmatched junction nucleotides: 10. The CDR3 bases are TGTGCCAGCTCACCAGAACTAGCGGGAGCCTTGAGGGAGCAGTACTTC. Translation gives CASSPELAGALREQYF.